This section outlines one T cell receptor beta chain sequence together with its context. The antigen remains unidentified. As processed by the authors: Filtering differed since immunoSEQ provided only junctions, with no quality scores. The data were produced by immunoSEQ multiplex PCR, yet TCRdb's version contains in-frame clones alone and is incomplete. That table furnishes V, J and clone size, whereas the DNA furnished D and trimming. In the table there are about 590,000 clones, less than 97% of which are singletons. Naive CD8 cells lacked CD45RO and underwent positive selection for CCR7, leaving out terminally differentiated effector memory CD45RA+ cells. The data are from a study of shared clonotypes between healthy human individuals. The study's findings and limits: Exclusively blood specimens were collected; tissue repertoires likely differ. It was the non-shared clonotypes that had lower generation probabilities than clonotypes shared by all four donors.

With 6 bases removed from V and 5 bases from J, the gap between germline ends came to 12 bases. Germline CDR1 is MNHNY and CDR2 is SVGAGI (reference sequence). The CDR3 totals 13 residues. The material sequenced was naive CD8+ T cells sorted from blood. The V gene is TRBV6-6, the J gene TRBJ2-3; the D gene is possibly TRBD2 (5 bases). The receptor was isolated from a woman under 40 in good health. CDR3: CASRLGVEDTQYF. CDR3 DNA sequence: TGTGCCAGCAGACTCGGGGTGGAAGATACGCAGTATTTT.